Reported below is one TCR beta chain. The data were produced by immunoSEQ multiplex PCR, yet TCRdb's version contains in-frame clones alone and is incomplete. The data contain approximately 130,000 clones, about 89% of them singletons. Looked up from germline, CDR1 is LGHNA and CDR2 is YNFKEQ. Trimming stripped 1 base from V and 0 bases from J, with 20 bases between. This CDR3 has 19 amino acids. These data originate in a study of control samples from healthy donors and cancer patients. Sequenced sample: blood. This receptor was obtained from a man in his sixties in good health. The chain couples TRBV4-2 to TRBJ2-3; TRBD2 might be the D (7 bases). CDR3 amino acids: CASSQAGGRGASSTDTQYF. The CDR3 coding sequence is TGTGCCAGCAGCCAAGCGGGCGGTCGGGGGGCCTCTAGCACAGATACGCAGTATTTT.